These T cell receptor beta chains were read from a single sample in a study of T cell changes during pregnancy in multiple sclerosis. Generated by immunoSEQ multiplex PCR, the TCRdb table keeps only in-frame clones and is missing some. Of tens of thousands of clones in the sample, roughly 93% were seen once. Sequencing was performed on peripheral blood, taken in the second trimester of pregnancy. These TCRs come from a female donor with multiple sclerosis, enrolled in a pregnancy study. Each CDR3 is given with its conserved first and last residue. The D gene is left open where the match is weak. Clone sizes are given selectively: once, few, many, or a class where the clone is expanded.

DNA	CDR3	size	V	J	D
TGTGCCAGCAGCGAGAGGGACATCAAGGAGCAGTTCTTC	CASSERDIKEQFF	.	TRBV11-3	TRBJ2-1	.
TGCGCCAGCAGCCACGTCCAGCGGGATAATACGCAGTATTTT	CASSHVQRDNTQYF	.	TRBV4-1	TRBJ2-3	TRBD2
TGTGCCAGCTCACAGGACAGAGTCACTGAAGCTTTCTTT	CASSQDRVTEAFF	few	TRBV18	TRBJ1-1	.
TGTGCCAGCTCATTGGGGACAGCTACTGAAGCTTTCTTT	CASSLGTATEAFF	.	TRBV18	TRBJ1-1	TRBD1
TGTGCCAGCAGCAACCGGGACAGGGGGCTATTAGCTGAAGCTTTCTTT	CASSNRDRGLLAEAFF	once	TRBV9	TRBJ1-1	TRBD1
TGTGCCAGCAGCTTATTCTCAAATCTACTACGATACAATGAGCAGTTCTTC	CASSLFSNLLRYNEQFF	.	TRBV7-9	TRBJ2-1	.
TGTGCCAGCAGCTTATCTTGGCCGGGAGTGCCTGAAGCTTTCTTT	CASSLSWPGVPEAFF	once	TRBV11-2	TRBJ1-1	.
TGTGCCAGCAGTTCCCCTGACAGGGATGAGCAGTTCTTC	CASSSPDRDEQFF	.	TRBV6-5	TRBJ2-1	TRBD1
TGTGCCAGCAGTTACTCGATGGGGGGATCCTATGGCTACACCTTC	CASSYSMGGSYGYTF	.	TRBV6-5	TRBJ1-2	.
TGCGCCAGCAGCTGGACAGGGTCCACTGAAGCTTTCTTT	CASSWTGSTEAFF	.	TRBV5-1	TRBJ1-1	TRBD1
TGTGCCAGCAGCTTGAGGGGAAGTTACAATGAGCAGTTCTTC	CASSLRGSYNEQFF	.	TRBV5-4	TRBJ2-1	.
TGTGCCAGCAGCTTAGACCTGGGACAGGGGGCCTACGAGCAGTACTTC	CASSLDLGQGAYEQYF	.	TRBV11-1	TRBJ2-7	TRBD1
TGTGCCAGTAGTATAGGGGGGGTAGGCTCACCCCTCCACTTT	CASSIGGVGSPLHF	.	TRBV19	TRBJ1-6	.
TGTGCCAGCAGATGGGGGGACAGCTCCTACGAGCAGTACTTC	CASRWGDSSYEQYF	once	TRBV5-6	TRBJ2-7	.
TGTGCCAGCAGGGGACTAGCGGGGACGTACAATGAGCAGTTCTTC	CASRGLAGTYNEQFF	.	TRBV2	TRBJ2-1	TRBD2
TGTGCCAGCAGTTCACGGACAGGGAGGAACACTGAAGCTTTCTTT	CASSSRTGRNTEAFF	few	TRBV11-2	TRBJ1-1	TRBD1
TGTGCCATCAGCCCGGGACAGGGTTCAACTAATGAAAAACTGTTTTTT	CAISPGQGSTNEKLFF	.	TRBV10-3	TRBJ1-4	TRBD1
TGTGCCAGCAGTCCCGGGTTTACCACCGGGGAGCTGTTTTTT	CASSPGFTTGELFF	.	TRBV27	TRBJ2-2	.
TGCGCCAGCAGCTCGCCCCTTGAGGCGGAGGGCTACACCTTC	CASSSPLEAEGYTF	.	TRBV5-1	TRBJ1-2	.
TGTGCCAGCAGCCCTCGCGGGGGGATCGGCAATCAGCCCCAGCATTTT	CASSPRGGIGNQPQHF	.	TRBV7-6	TRBJ1-5	.